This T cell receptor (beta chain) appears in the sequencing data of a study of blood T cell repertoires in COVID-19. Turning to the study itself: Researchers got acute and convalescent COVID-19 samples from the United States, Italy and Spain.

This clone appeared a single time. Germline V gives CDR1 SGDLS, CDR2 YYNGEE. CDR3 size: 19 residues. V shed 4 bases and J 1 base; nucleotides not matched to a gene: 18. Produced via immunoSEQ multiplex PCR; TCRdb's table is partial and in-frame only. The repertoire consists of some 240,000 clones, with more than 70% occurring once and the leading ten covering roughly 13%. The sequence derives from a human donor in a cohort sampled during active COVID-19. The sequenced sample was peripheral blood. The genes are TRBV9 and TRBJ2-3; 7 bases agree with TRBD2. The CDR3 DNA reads TGTGCCAGCAGCCCCTCGGACCTCGGCGCGGGAGAAGGCACAGATACGCAGTATTTT. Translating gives CASSPSDLGAGEGTDTQYF.